This T cell receptor (beta chain) comes out of a study of resident and recirculating memory T cells in vitiligo. Overall study context: Each patient gave two lesional and two nonlesional epidermal shave biopsies, plus PBMCs. Study outcomes and limitations: Sequences differed between biopsy sites and patients, suggesting private specificity. Vitiligo lesions lacked a unique dominant clone, and clonality varied.

Stability required unchanged lesions during the previous 6 months. Assay used: immunoSEQ multiplex PCR; TCRdb lists only in-frame clones, some missing. The sample yields 75,000 to 85,000 clones, 90% to 95% seen once. This clone occurred once. The antigen remains undetermined. Per germline, CDR1 LNHDA and CDR2 SQIVND (reference sequence). J was trimmed by 1 base and V by 1 base; bases with no gene match: 1. The length of the CDR3 is 15 residues. Sequencing used blood. The chain recombines TRBV19 with TRBJ2-7, with 10 bases aligning to TRBD2. The clonotype was recovered from a male donor with vitiligo. Written as DNA, the CDR3 is TGTGCCAGTAGTATAGGACTAGCGGGTTCCTACGAGCAGTACTTC. Protein product: CASSIGLAGSYEQYF.